The present TCR beta chain was sequenced within a study of beta chain features in type 1 diabetes. Germline V gene sequence: CDR1 SGDLS, CDR2 YYNGEE. The CDR3 has 16 amino acids. V lost 4 bases and J lost 9; bases outside the gene matches: 14. Notes on the study in general: In all four CD4+ subsets, TCRB CDR3 length was significantly, moderately reduced in type 1 diabetes.

This clone was seen a few times. As yet, its antigen is unknown. The whole isolated RNA underwent reverse transcription, so sequencing captured expressed TCRB transcripts. Libraries were prepared by immunoSEQ multiplex PCR; TCRdb keeps only in-frame clonotypes and omits some of them. This sample carries about 260,000 clones, 20% of them seen once, and the ten largest clones take 0.028%. The V call is TRBV9, the J call TRBJ2-1; 9 bases line up with TRBD2. The clonotype was recovered from a woman aged 40 to 50 with type 1 diabetes. What was sequenced was naive CD4+ T cells from blood. CDR3 DNA: TGTGCCAGCAGCACCGCGACGGGCGGGGGGGCCGGTGAGCAGTTCTTC. This gives the protein CASSTATGGGAGEQFF. Together with reference TRBV9 and TRBJ2-1, the CDR3 gives the full variable domain: DSGVTQTPKHLITATGQRVTLRCSPRSGDLSVYWYQQSLDQGLQFLIQYYNGEERAKGNILERFSAQQFPDLHSELNLSSLELGDSALYFCASSTATGGGAGEQFFGPGTRLTVL.